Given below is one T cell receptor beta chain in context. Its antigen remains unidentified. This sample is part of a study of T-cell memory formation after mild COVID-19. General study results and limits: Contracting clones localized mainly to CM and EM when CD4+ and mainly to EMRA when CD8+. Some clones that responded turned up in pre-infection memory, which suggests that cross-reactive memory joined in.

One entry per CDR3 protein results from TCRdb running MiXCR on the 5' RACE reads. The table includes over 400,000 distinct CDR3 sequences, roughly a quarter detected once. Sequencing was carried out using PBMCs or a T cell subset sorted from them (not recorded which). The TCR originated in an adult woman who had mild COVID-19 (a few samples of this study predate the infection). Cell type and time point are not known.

The CDR3 DNA sequence: TGTGCCAGCAGCCTCCGGCGGAGCTATGGCTACACCTTC. Translation gives CASSLRRSYGYTF. The J gene is TRBJ1-2, the V gene TRBV12-3 or TRBV12-4; D is unclear. Trimming removed 6 bases at V and 4 bases at J, with 12 bases between. The CDR3 runs to 13 residues.